This TCR beta chain was recorded in a study of shared clonotypes between healthy human individuals. The assay was carried out at the deep level. The authors' processing: ImmunoSEQ output held junction-only sequences without quality scores, so filtering differed. Assay: immunoSEQ multiplex PCR; the TCRdb copy retains only in-frame clones and omits some. V and J calls and clone size are copied from that table; D and trimming were computed from the DNA. Counted here are 2,500,000 or so clones, approximately 92% occurring once; the ten biggest clones make up roughly 0.14%. This CDR3 is built from 12 residues. V lost 1 base and J 6 bases, leaving 7 bases between the germline ends. Germline V lookup: CDR1 SGHVS, CDR2 FQNEAQ. Regarding the study as a whole: Among non-shared clonotypes, generation probabilities were lower than among those shared by all four donors.

In the case of this clone: Its antigen is unidentified. This sample includes further DNA sequences coding for the same CDR3.

V gene TRBV7-8 combines with J gene TRBJ2-7; D gene ambiguous. The sample taken for sequencing was naive CD4+ T cells sorted from blood. Stated subset: CD45RA+ positively selected. This clonotype originated in a man between 18 and 29 years old in good health. The CDR3 reads CASSLDRGEQYF. The CDR3 bases are TGTGCCAGCAGCTTAGATCGAGGCGAGCAGTACTTC.